One and the same sample provided the 29 T cell receptor beta chains below, sequenced in a study of blood T cell repertoires in COVID-19. Clones were read by immunoSEQ multiplex PCR, and TCRdb kept only the in-frame ones, dropping some. The sample includes tens of thousands of clones, about 84% seen only once; the top ten take around 13%. The sample was peripheral blood. The receptors originated from a woman in her 70s with acute or convalescent COVID-19.

The rearrangement links TRBV10-3 to TRBJ1-1, with 7 bases lining up with TRBD1. Per the germline V gene, CDR1 is ENHRY and CDR2 is SYGVKD. With 8 bases clipped from V and 1 base from J, the junction kept 4 bases outside the gene matches. The CDR3 is 13 residues long. The CDR3: CAIAGTENTEAFF. CDR3 in DNA: TGTGCCATCGCCGGGACAGAGAACACTGAAGCTTTCTTT.

J is TRBJ1-2 and V is TRBV5-1; 9 nucleotides align to TRBD1. The CDR3 runs 13 residues. V trimming: 0 bases; J trimming: 8 bases; junction bases outside the gene matches: 2. The germline V gene encodes CDR1 SGHRS and CDR2 YFSETQ. The CDR3 bases are TGCGCCAGCAGCTTGGGGACAGGGGTCGGCTACACCTTC. Translation: CASSLGTGVGYTF.

The V call is TRBV7-6, the J call TRBJ1-6; D remains unclear. Trimming removed 5 bases from V and 7 bases from J, with 18 bases in between. Germline V gene data show CDR1 as SGHVS and CDR2 as FNYEAQ. CDR3 length: 16 amino acids. CDR3 sequence reads: CASSPNPGYINSPLHF. As DNA, the CDR3 is TGTGCCAGCAGCCCCAACCCGGGGTATATCAATTCACCCCTCCACTTT.

This clone was counted a single time. The gene calls are TRBV5-5 and TRBJ1-4; D is possibly TRBD1 (5 bases). The V gene's germline CDR1 is SGHKS and CDR2 YYEKEE (reference sequence). The CDR3 sequence is 15 residues long. V shed 9 bases and J shed 0 bases, with 15 bases lying between them. CDR3 DNA sequence: TGTGCCACCAAATTTGACAGCTCAACTAATGAAAAACTGTTTTTT. This translates into CATKFDSSTNEKLFF.

To note about this clone: Different DNA sequences within this sample yield the same CDR3. The V gene is TRBV18, the J gene TRBJ2-5; D is unclear. CDR1 KGHSH and CDR2 LQKENI come from the germline V gene. V shed 3 bases and J shed 2 bases, with 4 bases lying between them. This CDR3 has 12 amino acids. CDR3 sequence (DNA): TGTGCCAGCTCACCTACACAAGAGACCCAGTACTTC. As protein: CASSPTQETQYF.

The chain combines TRBV30 with TRBJ1-2; TRBD1 aligns across 8 bases. Germline V gene sequence: CDR1 GTSNPN, CDR2 SVGIG (reference sequence). The CDR3 has 14 amino acids. Trimming took 5 bases from V and 3 from J; bases not matched to a gene: 8. The CDR3 is CAWDPTGADYGYTF. The CDR3 DNA sequence: TGTGCCTGGGACCCGACAGGGGCGGACTATGGCTACACCTTC.

This rearrangement joins TRBV18 to TRBJ1-1; tentative D call: TRBD1 (5 bases). V was cut by 1 base and J by 1 base, with 7 bases left in between. The germline V gene encodes CDR1 KGHSH and CDR2 LQKENI. CDR3 size: 14 residues. The CDR3: CASSPQGKNTEAFF. The CDR3 DNA reads TGTGCCAGCTCACCACAGGGGAAGAACACTGAAGCTTTCTTT.

This clone was recorded at least ten times. The genes are TRBV27 and TRBJ2-1; D perhaps matches TRBD2 (5 bases). Germline V gene lookup returns CDR1 MNHEY and CDR2 SMNVEV (reference sequence). V lost 5 bases and J 10 bases, leaving 18 bases between the germline ends. The CDR3 is 14 amino acids. The CDR3 is CASSPTEGRGEQFF. CDR3 DNA sequence: TGTGCCAGCAGTCCTACTGAGGGCCGAGGAGAGCAGTTCTTC.

This chain uses TRBV24-1 with TRBJ2-7; D not resolved. Trimming cost V 3 bases and J 2 bases, with 16 bases left between them. The CDR3 spans 16 residues. The germline CDR1 and CDR2 sequences are KGHDR and SFDVKD. The DNA for the CDR3 is TGTGCCACCAGTGATCCTGCGTTATCACAGACCTACGAGCAGTACGTC. Its protein product is CATSDPALSQTYEQYV.

The chain employs TRBV1 and TRBJ2-7; the table's D gene call, TRBD2, was not cross checked with the DNA. TRBV1 corresponds to a pseudogene. This CDR3 is 17 amino acids long. Here the CDR3 DNA reads TGCACCAGCAGCCAAGCCGAGGGGGGGGGCCGCTCCTACGAGCAGTACGTC. It codes for CTSSQAEGGGRSYEQYV.

The chain recombines TRBV30 with TRBJ2-1, with 9 bases identical to TRBD2. The V gene's germline CDR1 is GTSNPN and CDR2 SVGIG (reference sequence). CDR3 length: 16 amino acids. The ends lost 0 bases at V and 5 bases at J; junction bases unmatched: 8. The CDR3 loop is CAWSVLTGGRDNEQFF. In DNA form, the CDR3 reads TGTGCCTGGAGTGTACTAACGGGCGGGAGGGACAATGAGCAGTTCTTC.

The table lists this clone with a few counts. CDR3 bases: TGTGCCAGCAGTTACTCGGGACAGGCCTATGGCTACACCTTC. Encoded protein: CASSYSGQAYGYTF. The V gene is TRBV6-5, the J gene TRBJ1-2; 8 nucleotides align to TRBD1. Trimming at V came to 0 bases and at J to 4 bases, leaving 1 base not matched to a gene. The CDR3 spans 14 residues. From germline, CDR1 is MNHEY and CDR2 SVGAGI.

This sequence joins TRBV11-3 and TRBJ2-7, with 7 bases identical to TRBD2. Germline V lookup: CDR1 SGHNT, CDR2 YENEEA. CDR3 length equals 14 residues. Losses at the gene ends were 2 bases for V and 6 bases for J; bases not matched to a gene: 7. This CDR3 reads CASSLLAGAVEQYV. The CDR3 coding sequence is TGTGCCAGCAGCTTATTGGCGGGAGCGGTCGAGCAGTACGTC.

This sequence joins TRBV7-9 and TRBJ2-1; 7 positions match TRBD2. The CDR3 runs to 15 residues. V lost 8 bases to trimming and J lost 7 bases; unmatched junction nucleotides: 14. CDR1 is SEHNR, CDR2 FQNEAQ, per germline (reference sequence). CDR3 DNA: TGTGCCAGCCCAGGTTCCGGCGGGAGTAGGAATGAGCAGTTCTTC. Protein sequence: CASPGSGGSRNEQFF.

This chain connects TRBV7-8 to TRBJ2-2; 12 bases line up with TRBD2. The junction had 5 bases not matched to a gene; V was cut back by 2 bases and J by 4 bases. This CDR3 comprises 17 residues. Germline assignment: CDR1 SGHVS and CDR2 FQNEAQ. The CDR3 protein is CASSLLAGGPRTGELFF. CDR3 bases: TGTGCCAGCAGCTTACTAGCGGGAGGGCCACGCACCGGGGAGCTGTTTTTT.

About this clone: One end of the junction is discordant with germline, which a read error may explain. V is TRBV5-1 and J is TRBJ2-5; D unresolved. The germline CDR1 and CDR2 sequences are SGHRS and YFSETQ. CDR3 length: 12 amino acids. CDR3 in amino acids: CASSLGEPPLHF. CDR3 in DNA: TGCGCCAGCAGCTTGGGCGAGCCTCCCCTCCACTTC. Together with reference TRBV5-1 and TRBJ2-5, the CDR3 gives the full variable domain: KAGVTQTPRYLIKTRGQQVTLSCSPISGHRSVSWYQQTPGQGLQFLFEYFSETQRNKGNFPGRFSGRQFSNSRSEMNVSTLELGDSALYLCASSLGEPPLHFGPGTRLLVL.

The chain is built from TRBV27 and TRBJ1-5; D is uncertain. The CDR3 is 15 amino acids. The germline V and J ends were trimmed by 2 bases and 9 bases, with 17 bases remaining between them. The V gene's germline CDR1 is MNHEY and CDR2 SMNVEV (reference sequence). The CDR3, as DNA: TGTGCCAGCAGTTTAGTTCCCACGGGTGAAGGGCCCCAGCATTTT. It encodes CASSLVPTGEGPQHF.

V is TRBV6-1 and J is TRBJ2-1, with D perhaps matching TRBD2 (6 bases). V lost 2 bases and J 6 bases, leaving 17 bases between the germline ends. CDR1 is MNHNS, CDR2 SASEGT, per germline. This CDR3 has 16 residues. The CDR3 nucleotides read TGTGCCAGCAGTGAATTCCTGGGGGGATCGGGCAATGAGCAGTTCTTC. Translating gives CASSEFLGGSGNEQFF.

The gene calls are TRBV10-3 and TRBJ2-1; 7 bases match TRBD1. V trimming: 4 bases; J trimming: 2 bases; junction bases outside the gene matches: 8. Germline V gene data show CDR1 as ENHRY and CDR2 as SYGVKD. This CDR3 is 16 amino acids long. The CDR3 DNA is TGTGCCATCAGTGCATCGCCGGGACAGACCTACAATGAGCAGTTCTTC. The encoded protein is CAISASPGQTYNEQFF.

This chain connects TRBV7-9 to TRBJ2-5; 7 bases align to TRBD1. Germline CDR1 is SEHNR and CDR2 is FQNEAQ (reference sequence). CDR3 length equals 15 residues. V was clipped by 2 bases and J by 2 bases; unmatched bases: 5. This CDR3 is CASSLTRQGQETQYF. CDR3 nucleotides: TGTGCCAGCAGCTTAACCAGACAGGGACAAGAGACCCAGTACTTC.

V is TRBV3-1 (or the pseudogene TRBV3-2) and J is TRBJ2-6; weak D call: TRBD1 (5 bases). The germline V gene has CDR1 LGHDT and CDR2 YNNKEL (reference sequence). Trimming cost V 5 bases and J 3 bases, with 11 bases left between them. This CDR3 contains 15 residues. CDR3: CASSVRVVGANVLTF. CDR3 bases: TGTGCCAGCAGCGTCAGGGTTGTTGGGGCCAACGTCCTGACTTTC.

The chain combines TRBV30 with TRBJ2-5; D perhaps matches TRBD1 (6 bases). CDR1 and CDR2 (germline): GTSNPN, SVGIG (reference sequence). This CDR3 is built from 15 residues. V was clipped by 0 bases and J by 4 bases, with 15 bases between them. CDR3 in amino acids: CAWSVPTGLGETQYF. CDR3 sequence (DNA): TGTGCCTGGAGTGTACCCACAGGGTTAGGAGAGACCCAGTACTTC.

The V gene is TRBV29-1, the J gene TRBJ2-2; TRBD1 matches at 7 bases. The CDR3 loop spans 14 amino acids. V lost 8 bases and J lost 0; bases outside the gene matches: 6. Germline-derived CDR1 and CDR2 are SQVTM and ANQGSEA. CDR3 DNA sequence: TGCAGCTCCACCGGGACAGCGAACACCGGGGAGCTGTTTTTT. Encoded protein: CSSTGTANTGELFF.

Only one count was recorded for this clone. The chain links TRBV3-1 (or the pseudogene TRBV3-2) to TRBJ2-1, with D perhaps TRBD2 (6 bases). Between the trimmed V and J ends, which lost 4 bases and 8 bases, there was a span of 15 bases. The germline V gene has CDR1 LGHDT and CDR2 YNNKEL (reference sequence). The CDR3 spans 14 residues. CDR3 residues: CASSRKRDSHEQFF. The CDR3 coding sequence is TGTGCCAGCAGCCGAAAACGGGACTCCCATGAGCAGTTCTTC.

In its sample, this clone was seen once. Other DNA variants within this sample encode the same CDR3. This sequence joins TRBV2 and TRBJ1-6, with 9 positions matching TRBD1. Germline V CDR1 and CDR2: SNHLY, FYNNEI. This CDR3 is 15 amino acids long. With V trimmed by 6 bases and J by 8 bases, 8 bases remained unmatched. The CDR3, as DNA: TGTGCCAGCAGCGGGACAGGGAGGGAGGATTCACCCCTCCACTTT. Translated, it gives CASSGTGREDSPLHF.

V is TRBV6-2 or TRBV6-3 and J is TRBJ2-2, with TRBD1 as a possible D gene (6 bases). V was pared by 4 bases and J by 4 bases, with 10 bases between. The CDR3 extends over 14 amino acids. CDR1 and CDR2 (germline): MNHEY, SVGEGT. The CDR3 region has the DNA TGTGCCAGCAGTTTTGCAGGGGCCACCGGGGAGCTGTTTTTT. Translation: CASSFAGATGELFF.

The V call is TRBV10-3, the J call TRBJ2-5, with D possibly matching TRBD1 (6 bases). CDR3 size: 13 residues. With 6 bases removed from V and 1 base from J, the gap between germline ends came to 9 bases. CDR1 and CDR2 from the germline V gene are ENHRY and SYGVKD. The CDR3 bases are TGTGCCATCAGCGGACAGATCCAAGAGACCCAGTACTTC. Protein sequence: CAISGQIQETQYF.

This clone was detected a few times. The chain carries TRBV29-1 and TRBJ1-1, with TRBD1 matching 8 bases. CDR3 length: 13 amino acids. Germline CDR1 and CDR2: SQVTM and ANQGSEA. Unmatched junction bases numbered 7, after V lost 6 bases and J lost 4 bases. DNA of the CDR3: TGCAGCGTGCAGGACAGGGAGGGCACTGAAGCTTTCTTT. It translates to CSVQDREGTEAFF.

V usage is TRBV27 and J usage is TRBJ1-2; possibly TRBD1 for D (6 bases). In germline, CDR1 is MNHEY, CDR2 SMNVEV (reference sequence). The CDR3 sequence is 18 residues long. Between the trimmed V and J ends, which lost 8 bases and 0 bases, there was a span of 25 bases. The CDR3 loop is CASAPSPKTGPANYGYTF. CDR3 in DNA: TGTGCCAGCGCCCCCTCCCCTAAAACAGGGCCCGCTAACTATGGCTACACCTTC.